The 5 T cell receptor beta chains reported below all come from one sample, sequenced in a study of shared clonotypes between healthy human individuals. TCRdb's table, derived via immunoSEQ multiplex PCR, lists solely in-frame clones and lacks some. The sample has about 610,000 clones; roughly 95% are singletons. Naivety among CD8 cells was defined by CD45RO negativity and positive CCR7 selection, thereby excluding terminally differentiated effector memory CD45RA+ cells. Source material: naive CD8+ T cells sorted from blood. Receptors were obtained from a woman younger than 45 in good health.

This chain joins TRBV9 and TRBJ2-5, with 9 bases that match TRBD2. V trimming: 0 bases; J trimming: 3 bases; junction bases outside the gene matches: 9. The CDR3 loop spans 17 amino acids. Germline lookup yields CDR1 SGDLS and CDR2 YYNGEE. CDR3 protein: CASSVGVGREGKETQYF. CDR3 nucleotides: TGTGCCAGCAGCGTAGGAGTTGGGCGGGAGGGGAAAGAGACCCAGTACTTC.

The CDR3 DNA reads as TGTGCCAGCAGCTTAGCGGGCGGGAGTATCTTGCCTAGGTACAATGAGCAGTTCTTC. It translates to CASSLAGGSILPRYNEQFF. The chain joins TRBV7-2 to TRBJ2-1; 7 positions agree with TRBD2. V trimming: 0 bases; J trimming: 4 bases; junction bases outside the gene matches: 15. CDR1 is SGHTA, CDR2 FQGNSA, per germline. The CDR3 is 19 amino acids.

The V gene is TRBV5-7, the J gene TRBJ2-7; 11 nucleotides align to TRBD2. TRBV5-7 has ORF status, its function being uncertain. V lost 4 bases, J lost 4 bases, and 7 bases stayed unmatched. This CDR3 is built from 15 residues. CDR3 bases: TGTGCCAGCAGCCGGGAACTAGCGGGAGCGTACGAGCAGTACTTC. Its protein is CASSRELAGAYEQYF.

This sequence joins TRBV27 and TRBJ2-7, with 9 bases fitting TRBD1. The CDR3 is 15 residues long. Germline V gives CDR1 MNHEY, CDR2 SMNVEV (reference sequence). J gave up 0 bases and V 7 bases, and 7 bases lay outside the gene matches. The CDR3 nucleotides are TGTGCCAGCACCCGGGACAGGGAGAGCTCCTACGAGCAGTACTTC. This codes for CASTRDRESSYEQYF.

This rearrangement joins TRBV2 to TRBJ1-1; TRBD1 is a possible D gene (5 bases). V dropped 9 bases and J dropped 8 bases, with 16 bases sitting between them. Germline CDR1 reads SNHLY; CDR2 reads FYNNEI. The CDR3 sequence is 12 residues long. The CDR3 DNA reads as TGTGCCAGACAGGACGGGGTCAACGAAGCTTTCTTT. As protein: CARQDGVNEAFF. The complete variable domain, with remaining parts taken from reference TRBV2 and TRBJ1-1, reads EPEVTQTPSHQVTQMGQEVILRCVPISNHLYFYWYRQILGQKVEFLVSFYNNEISEKSEIFDDQFSVERPDGSNFTLKIRSTKLEDSAMYFCARQDGVNEAFFGQGTRLTVV.